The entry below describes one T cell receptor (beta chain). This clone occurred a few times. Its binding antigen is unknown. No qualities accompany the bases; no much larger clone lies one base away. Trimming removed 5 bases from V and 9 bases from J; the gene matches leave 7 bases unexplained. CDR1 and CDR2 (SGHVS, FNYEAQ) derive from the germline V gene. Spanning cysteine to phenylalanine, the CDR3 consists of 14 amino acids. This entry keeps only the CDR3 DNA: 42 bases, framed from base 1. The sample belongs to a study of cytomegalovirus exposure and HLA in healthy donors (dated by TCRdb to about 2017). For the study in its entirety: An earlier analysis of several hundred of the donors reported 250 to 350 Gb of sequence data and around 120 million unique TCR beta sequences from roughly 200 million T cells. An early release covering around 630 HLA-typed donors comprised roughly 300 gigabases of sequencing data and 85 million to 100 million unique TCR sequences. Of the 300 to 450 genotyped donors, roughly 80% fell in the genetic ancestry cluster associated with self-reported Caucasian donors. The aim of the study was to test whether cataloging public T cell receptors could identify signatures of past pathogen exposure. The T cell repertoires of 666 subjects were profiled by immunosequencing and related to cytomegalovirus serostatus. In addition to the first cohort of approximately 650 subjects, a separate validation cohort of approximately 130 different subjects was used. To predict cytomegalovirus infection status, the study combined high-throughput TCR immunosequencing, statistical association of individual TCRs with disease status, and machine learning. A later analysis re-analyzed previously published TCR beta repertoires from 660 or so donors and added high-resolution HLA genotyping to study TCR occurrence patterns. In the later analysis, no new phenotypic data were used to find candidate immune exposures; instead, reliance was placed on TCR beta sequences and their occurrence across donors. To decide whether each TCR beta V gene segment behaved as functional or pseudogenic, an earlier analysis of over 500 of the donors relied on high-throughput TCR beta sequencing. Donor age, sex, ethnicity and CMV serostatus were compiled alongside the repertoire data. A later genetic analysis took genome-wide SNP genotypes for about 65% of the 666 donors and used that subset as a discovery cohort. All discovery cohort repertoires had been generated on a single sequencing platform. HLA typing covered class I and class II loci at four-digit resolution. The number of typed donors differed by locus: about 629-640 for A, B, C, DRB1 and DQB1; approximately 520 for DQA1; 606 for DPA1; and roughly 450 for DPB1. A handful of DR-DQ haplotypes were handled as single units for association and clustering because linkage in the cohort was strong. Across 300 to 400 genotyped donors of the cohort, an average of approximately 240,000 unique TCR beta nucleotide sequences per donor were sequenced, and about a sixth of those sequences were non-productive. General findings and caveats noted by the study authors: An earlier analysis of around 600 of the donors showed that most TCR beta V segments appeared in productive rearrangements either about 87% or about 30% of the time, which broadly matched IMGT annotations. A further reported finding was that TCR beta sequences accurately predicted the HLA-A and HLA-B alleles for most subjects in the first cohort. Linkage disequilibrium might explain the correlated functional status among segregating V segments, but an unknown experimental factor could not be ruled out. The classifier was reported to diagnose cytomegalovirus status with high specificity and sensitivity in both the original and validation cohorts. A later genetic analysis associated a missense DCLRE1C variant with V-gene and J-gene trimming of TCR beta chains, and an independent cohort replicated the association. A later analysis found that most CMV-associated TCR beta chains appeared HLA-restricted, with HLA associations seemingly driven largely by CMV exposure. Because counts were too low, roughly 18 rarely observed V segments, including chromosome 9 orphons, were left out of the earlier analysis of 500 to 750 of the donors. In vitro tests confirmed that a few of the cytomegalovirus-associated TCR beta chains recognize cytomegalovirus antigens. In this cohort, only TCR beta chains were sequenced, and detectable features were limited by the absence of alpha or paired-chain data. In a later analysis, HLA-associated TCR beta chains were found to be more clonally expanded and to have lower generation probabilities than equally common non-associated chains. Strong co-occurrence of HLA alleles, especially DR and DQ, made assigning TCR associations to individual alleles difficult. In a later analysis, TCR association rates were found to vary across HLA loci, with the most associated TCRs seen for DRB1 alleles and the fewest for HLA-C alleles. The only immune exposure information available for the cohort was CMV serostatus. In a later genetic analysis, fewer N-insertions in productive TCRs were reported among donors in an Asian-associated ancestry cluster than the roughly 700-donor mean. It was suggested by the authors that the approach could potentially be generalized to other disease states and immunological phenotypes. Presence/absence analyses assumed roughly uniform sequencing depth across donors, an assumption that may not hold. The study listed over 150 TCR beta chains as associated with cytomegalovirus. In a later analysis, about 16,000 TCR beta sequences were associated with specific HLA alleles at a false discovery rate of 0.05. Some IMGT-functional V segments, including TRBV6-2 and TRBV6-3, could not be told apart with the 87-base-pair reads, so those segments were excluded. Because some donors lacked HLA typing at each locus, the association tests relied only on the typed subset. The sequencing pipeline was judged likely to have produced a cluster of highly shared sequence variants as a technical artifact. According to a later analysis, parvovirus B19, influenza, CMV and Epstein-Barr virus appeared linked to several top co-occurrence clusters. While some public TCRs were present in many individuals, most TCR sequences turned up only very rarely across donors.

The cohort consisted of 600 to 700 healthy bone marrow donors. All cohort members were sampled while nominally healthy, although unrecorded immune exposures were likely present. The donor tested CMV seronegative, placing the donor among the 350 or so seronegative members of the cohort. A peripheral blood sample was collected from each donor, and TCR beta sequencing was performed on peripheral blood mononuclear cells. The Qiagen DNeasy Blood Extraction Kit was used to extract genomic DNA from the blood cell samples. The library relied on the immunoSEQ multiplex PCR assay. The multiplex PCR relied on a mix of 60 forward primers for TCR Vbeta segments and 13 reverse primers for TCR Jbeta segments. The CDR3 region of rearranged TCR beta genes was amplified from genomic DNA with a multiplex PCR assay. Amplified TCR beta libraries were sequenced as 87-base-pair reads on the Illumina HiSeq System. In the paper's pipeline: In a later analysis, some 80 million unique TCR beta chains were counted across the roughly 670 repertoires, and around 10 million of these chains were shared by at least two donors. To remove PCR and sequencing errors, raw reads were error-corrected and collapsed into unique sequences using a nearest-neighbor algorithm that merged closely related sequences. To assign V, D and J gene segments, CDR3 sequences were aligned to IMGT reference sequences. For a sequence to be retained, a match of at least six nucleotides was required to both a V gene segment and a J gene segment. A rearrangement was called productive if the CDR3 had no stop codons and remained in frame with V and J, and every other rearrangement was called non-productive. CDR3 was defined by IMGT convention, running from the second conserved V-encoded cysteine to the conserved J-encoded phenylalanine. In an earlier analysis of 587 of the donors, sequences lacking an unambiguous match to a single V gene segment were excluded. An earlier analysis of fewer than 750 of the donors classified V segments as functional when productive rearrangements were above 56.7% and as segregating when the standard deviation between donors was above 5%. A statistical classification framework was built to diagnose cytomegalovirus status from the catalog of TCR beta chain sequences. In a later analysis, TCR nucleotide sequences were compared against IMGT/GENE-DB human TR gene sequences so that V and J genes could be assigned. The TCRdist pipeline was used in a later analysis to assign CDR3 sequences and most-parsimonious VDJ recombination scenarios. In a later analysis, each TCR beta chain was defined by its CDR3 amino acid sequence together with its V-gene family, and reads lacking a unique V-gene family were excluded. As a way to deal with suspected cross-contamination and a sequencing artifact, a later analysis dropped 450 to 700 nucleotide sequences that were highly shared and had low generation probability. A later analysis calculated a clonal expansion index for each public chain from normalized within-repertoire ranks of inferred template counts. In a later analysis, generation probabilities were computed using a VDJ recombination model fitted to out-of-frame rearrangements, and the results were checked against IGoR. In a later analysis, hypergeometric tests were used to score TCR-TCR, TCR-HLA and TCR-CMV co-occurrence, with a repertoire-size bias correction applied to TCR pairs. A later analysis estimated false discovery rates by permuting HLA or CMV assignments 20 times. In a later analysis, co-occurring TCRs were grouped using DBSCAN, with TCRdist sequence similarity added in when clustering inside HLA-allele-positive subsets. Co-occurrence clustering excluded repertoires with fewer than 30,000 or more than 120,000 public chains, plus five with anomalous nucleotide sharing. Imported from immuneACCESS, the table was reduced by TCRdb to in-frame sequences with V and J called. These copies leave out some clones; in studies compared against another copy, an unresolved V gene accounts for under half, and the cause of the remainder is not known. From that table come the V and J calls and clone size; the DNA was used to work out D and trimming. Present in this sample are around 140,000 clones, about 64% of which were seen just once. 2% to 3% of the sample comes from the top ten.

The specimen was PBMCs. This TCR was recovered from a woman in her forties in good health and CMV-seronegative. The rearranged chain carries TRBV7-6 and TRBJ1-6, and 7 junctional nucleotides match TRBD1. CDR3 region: CASSQTGVGSPLHF. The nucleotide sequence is TGTGCCAGCAGCCAAACAGGGGTTGGTTCACCCCTCCACTTT.